This TCR beta chain came from a study of T cell repertoires in cytomegalovirus infection. Findings and limits, study-wide: CMV carriers with the relevant HLA were identified by cumulative public TCR beta family frequency.

TCRdb fed the reads into MiXCR, producing one record per CDR3 protein. The sample yields 500,000 or so distinct CDR3 sequences, approximately 17% seen once. This clonotype appeared a few times. Its antigen remains unidentified. J lost 3 bases, V lost 8 bases, and 21 bases had no gene match. This CDR3 contains 18 residues. CDR1 is MDHEN and CDR2 is SYDVKM in the germline V gene. The chain couples TRBV28 to TRBJ2-7; 8 bases map to TRBD1. Sample: CD8+ T cells from PBMCs. The TCR sequence derives from a human donor in good health (CMV status not recorded). Some clones in this sample may be carry-over from other donors' samples. This CDR3 reads CASSGKAGGLTGGYEQYF. Written as DNA, the CDR3 is TGTGCCAGCTCGGGGAAGGCAGGGGGCCTTACGGGCGGCTACGAGCAGTACTTC.